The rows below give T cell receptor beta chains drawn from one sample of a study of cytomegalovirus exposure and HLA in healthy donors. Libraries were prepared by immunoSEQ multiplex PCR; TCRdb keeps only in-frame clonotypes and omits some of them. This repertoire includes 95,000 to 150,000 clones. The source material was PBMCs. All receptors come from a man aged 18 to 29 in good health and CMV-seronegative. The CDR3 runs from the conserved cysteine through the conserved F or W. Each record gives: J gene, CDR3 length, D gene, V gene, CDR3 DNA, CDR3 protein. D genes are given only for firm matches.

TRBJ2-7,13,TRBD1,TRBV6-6,TGTGCCAGCCGCACGACAGGGGACTACGAGCAGTACTTC,CASRTTGDYEQYF
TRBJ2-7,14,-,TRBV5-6,TGTGCCAGCAGCTTGGACGGGGAACCCTACGAGCAGTACTTC,CASSLDGEPYEQYF
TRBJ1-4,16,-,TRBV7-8,TGTGCCAGCAGCTCCACCCTTACAGAGACTAATGAAAAACTGTTTTTT,CASSSTLTETNEKLFF
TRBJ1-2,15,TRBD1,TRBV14,TGTGCCAGCAGCCACCGCCAGCGACAGGGGGCAAGCTACACCTTC,CASSHRQRQGASYTF
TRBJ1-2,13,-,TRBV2,TGTGCCACTAGGGGGTTATCAAACTATGGCTACACCTTC,CATRGLSNYGYTF
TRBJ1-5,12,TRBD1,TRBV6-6,TGTGCCAGCAGGGACAGGGATCAGCCCCAGCATTTT,CASRDRDQPQHF
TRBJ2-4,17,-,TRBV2,TGTGCCAGCAGTTCCCCTTCGGGGATCTTAGCCAAAAACATTCAGTACTTC,CASSSPSGILAKNIQYF
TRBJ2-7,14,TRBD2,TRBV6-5,TGTGCCAGCAGTTACTCTAGCGGGGGAGACGAGCAGTACTTC,CASSYSSGGDEQYF
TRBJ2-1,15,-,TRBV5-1,TGCGCCAGCAGCTTCTCGGCGGGACCCTACAATGAGCAGTTCTTC,CASSFSAGPYNEQFF
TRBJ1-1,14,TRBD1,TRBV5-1,TGCGCCAGCAGCTTGTACAGGGGTGAGGGTGAAGCTTTCTTT,CASSLYRGEGEAFF
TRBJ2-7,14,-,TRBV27,TGTGCCAGCAGTCCGCTTGACCTGGAGAACGAGCAGTACTTC,CASSPLDLENEQYF
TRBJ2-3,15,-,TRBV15,TGTGCCACCAGCGAAGCCTCCTTCTCCACAGATACGCAGTATTTT,CATSEASFSTDTQYF
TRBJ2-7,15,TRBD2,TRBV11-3,TGTGCCAGCAGCAAAGGACTAGCGGGAGTTGGGGAGCAGTACTTC,CASSKGLAGVGEQYF
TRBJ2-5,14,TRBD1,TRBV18,TGTGCCAGCTCACCACCTGGGACAGGTACCAAGCAGTACTTC,CASSPPGTGTKQYF
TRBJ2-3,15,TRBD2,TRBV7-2,TGTGCCAGCAGCTTATTAGCGGGTCGCACAGATACGCAGTATTTT,CASSLLAGRTDTQYF
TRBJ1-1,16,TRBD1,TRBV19,TGTGCCAGTAGTGCGGACAGGGGGCGAGTGAACACTGAAGCTTTCTTT,CASSADRGRVNTEAFF
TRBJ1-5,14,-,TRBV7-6,TGTGCCAGCAGCTTAGCGGCGGGGAAGCAGCCCCAGCATTTT,CASSLAAGKQPQHF
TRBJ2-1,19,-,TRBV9,TGTGCCAGCTCAGAGAGGGGGAACCTACTTCAGAGCTCCTACAATGAGCAGTTCTTC,CASSERGNLLQSSYNEQFF
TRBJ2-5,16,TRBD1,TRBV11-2,TGTGCCAGCAGCTTAGGTCACCGACAGGGAGAAGAGACCCAGTACTTC,CASSLGHRQGEETQYF
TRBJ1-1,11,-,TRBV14,TGTGCCAGCAGCTCACAGGGCAGGGCTTTCTTT,CASSSQGRAFF
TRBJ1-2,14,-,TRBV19,TGTGCCAGTAGTATGAGGGAGGAAAGATATGGCTACACCTTC,CASSMREERYGYTF
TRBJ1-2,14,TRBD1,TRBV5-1,TGCGCCAGCAGATCTAGACAGGGGGCCGATGGCTACACCTTC,CASRSRQGADGYTF
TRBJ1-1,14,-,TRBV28,TGTGCCAGCGGCTACGGGGGTCAGAACACTGAAGCTTTCTTT,CASGYGGQNTEAFF
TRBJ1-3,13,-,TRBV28,TGTGCCAGCACGAAATCCGGGAGAAACACCATATATTTT,CASTKSGRNTIYF
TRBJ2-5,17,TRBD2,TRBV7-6,TGTGCCAGCAGCCCCGGGACTAGCGGGAGTTTGGCGGAGACCCAGTACTTC,CASSPGTSGSLAETQYF
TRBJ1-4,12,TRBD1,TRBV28,TGTGCCAGCAGTCCGGGACAGGGGTGGCTGTTTTTT,CASSPGQGWLFF
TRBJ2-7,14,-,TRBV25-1,TGTGCCAGCAGTGAAGGGTCGGGGTCCCACGAGCAGTACTTC,CASSEGSGSHEQYF
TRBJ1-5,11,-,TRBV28,TGTGCCAGCCAGAGGGAACAGCCCCAGCATTTT,CASQREQPQHF
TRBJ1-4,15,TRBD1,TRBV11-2,TGTGCCAGCAGCTTAGATGTCAGGGGGAATGAAAAACTGTTTTTT,CASSLDVRGNEKLFF
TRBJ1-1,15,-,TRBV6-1,TGTGCCAGCAGTGAAGAGTCAGTCATGAACACTGAAGCTTTCTTT,CASSEESVMNTEAFF
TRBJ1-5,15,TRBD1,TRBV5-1,TGCGCCAGCAGCTTGGGAGACAGGGGCAATCAGCCCCAGCATTTT,CASSLGDRGNQPQHF
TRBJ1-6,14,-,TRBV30,TGTGCCTGGAGTGTTGGGCAGGGTAACTCACCCCTCCACTTT,CAWSVGQGNSPLHF
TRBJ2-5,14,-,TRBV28,TGTGCCAGCAGTGCCGTGTCAGGGGAAGAGACCCAGTACTTC,CASSAVSGEETQYF
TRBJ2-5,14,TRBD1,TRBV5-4,TGTGCCCGCAGCTTGGGGACAGGGCGAGAGACCCAGTACTTC,CARSLGTGRETQYF
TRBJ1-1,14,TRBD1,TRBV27,TGTGCCAGCAGCCTAAGCCAAAGGACAGGGGAGGCTTTCTTT,CASSLSQRTGEAFF
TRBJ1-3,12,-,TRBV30,TGTGCCTGGAGCTCCCTTCCGGGCACCATATATTTT,CAWSSLPGTIYF
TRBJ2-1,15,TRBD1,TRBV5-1,TGCGCCAGCAGTTCCGGACAGGGGGTATACAATGAGCAGTTCTTC,CASSSGQGVYNEQFF